Listed below are T cell receptor beta chains from one sample, sequenced in a study of T cells in localized non-small cell lung cancer. Sequenced by immunoSEQ multiplex PCR; TCRdb stores in-frame clones only, minus some. Of more than 15,000 clones in the sample, 70% to 90% were seen once. This specimen consisted of peripheral blood, obtained before any cancer treatment. Receptor source: a male donor aged 60 or over with stage I lung adenocarcinoma. Each CDR3 is given with its conserved first and last residue. The D gene is left open where the match is weak. Rows give clone size only sometimes, using once, few, many, or a class for an expanded clone.

abundance	v_gene	d_gene	j_gene	CDR3nt	CDR3aa
once	TRBV9	-	TRBJ1-1	TGTGCCAGCAGCGTCGGGGGCCCCAGCACTGAAGCTTTCTTT	CASSVGGPSTEAFF
-	TRBV4-3	-	TRBJ2-2	TGCGCCAGCAGCCGGAAGATGGGCGGGGAGCTGTTTTTT	CASSRKMGGELFF
-	TRBV7-8	-	TRBJ1-2	TGTGCCAGCAGCTTATTCCAGGCCTATGGCTACACCTTC	CASSLFQAYGYTF
-	TRBV21-1	-	TRBJ1-1	TGTGCCAGCAGCATTAGTTTACTCACAATTCGCACTGAAGCTTTCTTT	CASSISLLTIRTEAFF
-	TRBV5-1	-	TRBJ1-1	TGCGCCAGCAGCCCGGGGTTAGGGACTGAAGCTTTCTTT	CASSPGLGTEAFF
-	TRBV7-8	TRBD1	TRBJ2-5	TGTGCCAGCAGCACGCCCGGGACAGCCGAAAGGGAGACCCAGTACTTC	CASSTPGTAERETQYF
-	TRBV13	TRBD1	TRBJ1-2	TGTGCCAGCAGTAGATTTTGGACAGGGCGAACCAACTATGGCTACACCTTC	CASSRFWTGRTNYGYTF
-	TRBV10-3	-	TRBJ2-7	TGTGCCATCAGTGAGTGGCAGGGACGGAACGAGCAGTACTTC	CAISEWQGRNEQYF
-	TRBV28	-	TRBJ2-7	TGTGCCAGCGGTTCGGGGGCCGATCTTTTCTACGAGCAGTACTTC	CASGSGADLFYEQYF
-	TRBV18	-	TRBJ2-2	TGTGCCAGCTCACCTGCCTCCGGGGAGCTGTTTTTT	CASSPASGELFF
-	TRBV2	-	TRBJ2-6	TGTGCCAGCAGAGAGGCCAACGTCCTGACTTTC	CASREANVLTF
-	TRBV19	-	TRBJ2-1	TGTGCCAGTAGTCTCGAGCGGGTCGGGGAGCGCGAGCAGTTCTTC	CASSLERVGEREQFF
-	TRBV5-5	-	TRBJ1-1	TGTGCCAGCAGCTTGGGCCATGGGACTGAAGCTTTCTTT	CASSLGHGTEAFF
-	TRBV11-3	TRBD1	TRBJ2-5	TGTGCCAGCAGCCAGAGGGGGCAGGCCCAAGAGACCCAGTACTTC	CASSQRGQAQETQYF
-	TRBV28	TRBD1	TRBJ2-1	TGTGCCAGCAGTCCCAGACAGGGTAGTGAGCAGTTCTTC	CASSPRQGSEQFF
once	TRBV14	-	TRBJ2-3	TGTGCCAGCAGCCAAGAGAGACTATCAACGTTCTCCCCTGAGCAGTATTTT	CASSQERLSTFSPEQYF
few	TRBV7-2	-	TRBJ2-1	TGTGCCAGCAGCTTAGAGGAGTTTTCCCGGGCGGGGCAGTTCTTC	CASSLEEFSRAGQFF
-	TRBV11-2	-	TRBJ1-2	TGTGCCAGCAGCTTTACTTCGGTCGGCTATGGCTACACCTTC	CASSFTSVGYGYTF
-	TRBV11-3	-	TRBJ2-1	TGTGCCAGCAGTAAACAGGACGAGTCCAATGAGCAGTTCTTC	CASSKQDESNEQFF
-	TRBV5-4	-	TRBJ1-6	TGTGCCAGCAGCTTGAACCCCGACGGGGGGAATTCACCCCTCCACTTT	CASSLNPDGGNSPLHF
-	TRBV6-4	-	TRBJ2-3	TGTGCCAGCAGTGACCCTTCGGGTACGCAGTATTTT	CASSDPSGTQYF
-	TRBV28	-	TRBJ2-1	TGTGCCAGCAGTCCGAGTGCAGTAAGGCTTGACAATGAGCAGTTCTTC	CASSPSAVRLDNEQFF
-	TRBV5-1	TRBD1	TRBJ2-6	TGCGCCAGCAGTCTGGACAGGGAGCCCGCTGGGGCCAACGTCCTGACTTTC	CASSLDREPAGANVLTF
-	TRBV7-8	-	TRBJ2-3	TGTGCCAGCAGCTTAAGAACCGACCGTCAGGGTACGCAGTATTTT	CASSLRTDRQGTQYF
-	TRBV10-1	-	TRBJ1-1	TGCGCCAGCAGTGAGTATCTGGGGGCAAAGGCTTTCTTT	CASSEYLGAKAFF
-	TRBV7-2	TRBD2	TRBJ2-7	TGTGCCAGCAGCTTAGTACTCACTGGTGTCGGGGGGAGCTACGAGCAGTACTTC	CASSLVLTGVGGSYEQYF
-	TRBV4-1	TRBD1	TRBJ2-7	TGCGCCAGCAGCCAGGCCTCAGGACAGGGGTTATACGAGCAGTACTTC	CASSQASGQGLYEQYF
-	TRBV4-3	-	TRBJ2-3	TGCGCCAGCAGCCAAGATAGGGTCACAGATACGCAGTATTTT	CASSQDRVTDTQYF
-	TRBV5-6	TRBD1	TRBJ1-4	TGTGCCAGCAGCTTGGGACAGGGTGAAAAACTGTTTTTT	CASSLGQGEKLFF
-	TRBV5-4	-	TRBJ2-7	TGTGCCAGCAGCGGTTCTAGCGATAATAGGGCCTACGAGCAGTACTTC	CASSGSSDNRAYEQYF
-	TRBV6-5	-	TRBJ2-7	TGTGCCAGCAGTTACTCGCTAGCGAGCCCCTACGAGCAGTACTTC	CASSYSLASPYEQYF
-	TRBV5-4	-	TRBJ1-2	TGTGCCAGCAGCTTGGGGGCGTATGGCTACACCTTC	CASSLGAYGYTF
-	TRBV28	-	TRBJ2-4	TGTGCCAGCAGTTCCCCGGGGGCGAGGTGGCAAAACATTCAGTACTTC	CASSSPGARWQNIQYF
-	TRBV2	-	TRBJ1-6	TGTGCCAGCCGAGCCTTCTATAATTCACCCCTCCACTTT	CASRAFYNSPLHF
-	TRBV5-1	-	TRBJ1-2	TGCGCCAGCAGCGGGACGTATGGCTACACCTTC	CASSGTYGYTF
-	TRBV6-6	-	TRBJ2-4	TGTGCCAGCAGTCCCCCAAAAGAGGGGGTGAGAAACATTCAGTACTTC	CASSPPKEGVRNIQYF
-	TRBV6-1	-	TRBJ1-4	TGTGCCAGCAGTGAGGGACATCGCGGGACTAATGAAAAACTGTTTTTT	CASSEGHRGTNEKLFF
-	TRBV4-3	-	TRBJ1-1	TGCGCCAGCAGTTTCTTCGACGGGGGAGACACTGAAGCTTTCTTT	CASSFFDGGDTEAFF
-	TRBV7-9	-	TRBJ1-2	TGTGCCAGCAGCTTTGGCAGCAGCTATGGCTACACCTTC	CASSFGSSYGYTF
-	TRBV13	TRBD1	TRBJ2-1	TGTGCCAGCAGCCGGGTAGGGGACAGGGTTGCGGAGCAGTTCTTC	CASSRVGDRVAEQFF
few	TRBV6-1	-	TRBJ1-4	TGTGCCAGCAGTGAAAGAGGGAACAGGGCGGAAAAACTGTTTTTT	CASSERGNRAEKLFF
few	TRBV28	TRBD2	TRBJ2-7	TGTGCCAGCAGTCAGGGACTAGGCTCCTACGAGCAGTACTTC	CASSQGLGSYEQYF
once	TRBV9	-	TRBJ2-5	TGTGCCAGCAGCGTAGAAGGGTACCAAGAGACCCAGTACTTC	CASSVEGYQETQYF
-	TRBV4-2	-	TRBJ2-3	TGTGCCAGCAGCCAAGATCCAGGAATAACAGATACGCAGTATTTT	CASSQDPGITDTQYF
-	TRBV6-1	-	TRBJ1-1	TGTGCCAGCAGGATACGACAGCAGATGAACACTGAAGCTTTCTTT	CASRIRQQMNTEAFF
-	TRBV6-6	TRBD2	TRBJ2-1	TGTGCCAGCAATTCCCCGGGAGGGCCTAATGAGCAGTTCTTC	CASNSPGGPNEQFF
-	TRBV7-9	-	TRBJ1-1	TGTGCCAGCAGCATAGACAGCGACACTGAAGCTTTCTTT	CASSIDSDTEAFF
-	TRBV28	-	TRBJ1-1	TGTGCCAGCAGTTTAAGGGACACTGAAGCTTTCTTT	CASSLRDTEAFF
-	TRBV16	-	TRBJ2-1	TGTGCCAGCAGCCAATCAATGAATGAGCAGTTCTTC	CASSQSMNEQFF
-	TRBV7-2	TRBD1	TRBJ1-2	TGTGCCAGCAGCTCAGGGGGCGCTGGCTACACCTTC	CASSSGGAGYTF
-	TRBV9	TRBD2	TRBJ2-2	TGTGCCAGCAGCGCAGGACTAGCGGGGGGGAACACCGGGGAGCTGTTTTTT	CASSAGLAGGNTGELFF
-	TRBV19	TRBD1	TRBJ1-1	TGTGCCAGCCAGAGACAGGGGGCTTTGAACACTGAAGCTTTCTTT	CASQRQGALNTEAFF
few	TRBV6-6	-	TRBJ1-5	TGTGCCAGCAGAACGGTGACAGTGGACAATCAGCCCCAGCATTTT	CASRTVTVDNQPQHF
-	TRBV2	-	TRBJ2-1	TGTGCCAGCAGCCGACAGATTTGGGAGCAGTTCTTC	CASSRQIWEQFF
-	TRBV28	-	TRBJ2-5	TGTGCCAGCAGTGGCCGGGGCCGGGAGCGTCAAGAGACCCAGTACTTC	CASSGRGRERQETQYF
-	TRBV28	-	TRBJ2-7	TGTGCCAGCAGTTTGGTCCGGGTCTACGAGCAGTACTTC	CASSLVRVYEQYF
-	TRBV7-6	TRBD1	TRBJ2-7	TGTGCCAGCAGCCAATGGCAGGGGGCAGGTGGCGAGCAGTACTTC	CASSQWQGAGGEQYF
-	TRBV5-6	TRBD1	TRBJ2-7	TGTGCCAGCAGCCCAAAGAGGACAGGGGTATTCTACGAGCAGTACTTC	CASSPKRTGVFYEQYF
-	TRBV5-4	-	TRBJ2-2	TGTGCCAGCAGCTTGGACACCGGGGAGCTGTTTTTT	CASSLDTGELFF